The 5 T cell receptor beta chains below were found in one sample sequenced in a study of low-dose radiotherapy and immunotherapy resistance in tumors. First-strand cDNA used TRAV- and TRBV-specific primers, covering alpha and beta chains. TCR amplification used 20 to 25 PCR cycles, a constant-region primer and a V-primer adapter. TCRdb reprocessed the reads via MiXCR and lists one record per CDR3 protein. This sample has tens of thousands of distinct CDR3 sequences, with 26% found just once. Time point specified: before trial treatment. Sample: PBMCs, taken before treatment. The receptors shown here come from a male donor with rectosigmoid adenocarcinoma.

The CDR3 region has the DNA TGTGCCAGCTCACCACTAGAGGGGGACCGGGGCGAGCAGTACTTC. It is translated as CASSPLEGDRGEQYF. The chain employs TRBV18 and TRBJ2-7; D is possibly TRBD1 (6 bases). The germline CDR1 and CDR2 sequences are KGHSH and LQKENI. This CDR3 is built from 15 residues. V shed 1 base and J shed 6 bases, with 16 bases lying between them.

This clonotype was picked up many times. V is TRBV29-1 and J is TRBJ2-7; D unclear. V lost 2 bases to trimming and J lost 5 bases, with 7 bases between them. This CDR3 is built from 11 residues. CDR1 is SQVTM, CDR2 ANQGSEA, per germline. Here the CDR3 reads CSVESNHEQYF. The DNA of the CDR3 is TGCAGCGTTGAAAGTAACCACGAGCAGTACTTC.

The table lists this clonotype with many counts. The chain links TRBV27 to TRBJ1-6, with 7 bases that match TRBD1. CDR3 length: 16 amino acids. Trimming at V came to 4 bases and at J to 7 bases, leaving 10 bases not matched to a gene. The germline gives CDR1 MNHEY, CDR2 SMNVEV (reference sequence). CDR3 residues: CASSSKQGLENSPLHF. The CDR3 region has the DNA TGTGCCAGCAGTTCGAAACAGGGGCTCGAGAATTCACCCCTCCACTTT.

This clonotype showed up many times. The chain recombines TRBV5-1 with TRBJ2-5; D is unclear. Trimming removed 5 bases at V and 3 bases at J, with 5 bases between. CDR1 and CDR2 from the germline V gene are SGHRS and YFSETQ. This CDR3 has 11 residues. CDR3 nucleotide sequence: TGCGCCAGCAGATTTGAAGAGACCCAGTACTTC. It translates to CASRFEETQYF.

The sample holds many counts of this clonotype. The chain joins TRBV5-6 to TRBJ2-1; weak D call: TRBD2 (5 bases). The CDR3 has 16 residues. V lost 1 base and J 12 bases, leaving 23 bases between the germline ends. Germline CDR1 is SGHDT and CDR2 is YYEEEE. CDR3 bases: TGTGCCAGCAGCTTGCCGGGGTCCGGCAGGCAGAAGCTGCAGTTCTTC. Translated, it gives CASSLPGSGRQKLQFF.